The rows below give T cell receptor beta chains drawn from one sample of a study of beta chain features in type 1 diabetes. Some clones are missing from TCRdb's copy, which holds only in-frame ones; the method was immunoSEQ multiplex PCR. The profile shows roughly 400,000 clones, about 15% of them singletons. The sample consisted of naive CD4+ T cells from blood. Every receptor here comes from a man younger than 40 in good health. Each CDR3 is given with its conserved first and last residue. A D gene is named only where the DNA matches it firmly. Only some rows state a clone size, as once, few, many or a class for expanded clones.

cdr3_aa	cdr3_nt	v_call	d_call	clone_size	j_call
CAWTNFREGRKRGYTF	TGTGCCTGGACCAACTTCCGAGAGGGCCGTAAGAGGGGCTACACCTTC	TRBV30	.	few	TRBJ1-2
CASSRGYYEQYF	TGTGCCAGCTCACGGGGGTATTACGAGCAGTACTTC	TRBV18	.	few	TRBJ2-7
CASSGPGQTNGYTF	TGTGCCAGCAGCGGACCGGGACAAACGAATGGCTACACCTTC	TRBV11-2	.	.	TRBJ1-2
CASSLAGGFLTEAFF	TGTGCCAGCAGCTTAGCTGGGGGCTTTCTCACTGAAGCTTTCTTT	TRBV7-9	.	.	TRBJ1-1
CASSQGLDTQYF	TGCGCCAGCAGCCAAGGGTTGGATACGCAGTATTTT	TRBV5-1	.	.	TRBJ2-3
CASSPGQGVRNTEAFF	TGTGCCAGCTCACCCGGACAGGGGGTCCGGAACACTGAAGCTTTCTTT	TRBV18	TRBD1	.	TRBJ1-1
CASTPGQRNYGYTF	TGTGCCAGCACGCCGGGACAGAGAAACTATGGCTACACCTTC	TRBV25-1	TRBD1	.	TRBJ1-2
CASSQSQGGSYNSPLHF	TGTGCCAGCTCGCAGAGTCAGGGTGGCTCCTATAATTCACCCCTCCACTTT	TRBV18	.	.	TRBJ1-6
CASSLTGQSTDTQYF	TGTGCCAGCAGCTTGACAGGGCAGAGCACAGATACGCAGTATTTT	TRBV11-2	TRBD1	.	TRBJ2-3
CASSKGRDRTDTQYF	TGTGCCAGCAGTAAAGGCCGGGACCGCACAGATACGCAGTATTTT	TRBV2	.	.	TRBJ2-3
CASSTQSRDRVHGGYTF	TGTGCCAGTAGTACCCAGTCCCGGGACAGGGTTCATGGGGGCTACACCTTC	TRBV19	TRBD1	.	TRBJ1-2
CASSLEGQGYNEQFF	TGTGCCAGCAGCTTGGAGGGACAGGGGTACAATGAGCAGTTCTTC	TRBV5-5	TRBD1	few	TRBJ2-1
CASSSDGLRTDTQYF	TGTGCCAGCAGCTCGGATGGACTAAGGACAGATACGCAGTATTTT	TRBV7-8	.	few	TRBJ2-3
CASSRTGNQPQHF	TGTGCCAGCAGTCGTACAGGGAATCAGCCCCAGCATTTT	TRBV7-6	.	.	TRBJ1-5
CASSVLMGFSEKLFF	TGTGCCAGCAGTGTCCTAATGGGGTTTAGTGAAAAACTGTTTTTT	TRBV25-1	.	few	TRBJ1-4
CASSLGLDRDLRNTIYF	TGTGCCAGCAGCCTCGGACTTGACAGGGATCTACGAAACACCATATATTTT	TRBV11-2	TRBD1	.	TRBJ1-3
CASSAGQGPVGGEAFF	TGTGCCAGCAGCGCCGGACAAGGTCCGGTGGGGGGTGAAGCTTTCTTT	TRBV9	.	few	TRBJ1-1
CSAAAGGTTEQYF	TGCAGCGCGGCGGCAGGGGGCACGACCGAGCAGTACTTC	TRBV29-1	TRBD1	once	TRBJ2-7
CASSITGRAPEAFF	TGTGCCAGCAGCATTACAGGGAGGGCTCCGGAAGCTTTCTTT	TRBV14	.	.	TRBJ1-1
CASSPRALLSYEQYF	TGTGCCAGCAGCCCCCGCGCATTGCTTTCCTACGAGCAGTACTTC	TRBV5-4	.	few	TRBJ2-7
CASSLPGTSGSNEQFF	TGTGCCAGCAGCTTACCCGGGACTAGCGGGAGCAATGAGCAGTTCTTC	TRBV7-9	TRBD2	few	TRBJ2-1
CASSGDRGQETQYF	TGTGCCAGCAGTGGTGACAGGGGGCAAGAGACCCAGTACTTC	TRBV2	TRBD1	.	TRBJ2-5
CASRSGQFLYGYTF	TGTGCCAGCAGGAGTGGACAGTTCCTCTATGGCTACACCTTC	TRBV7-2	.	few	TRBJ1-2
CSVSGPQETQYF	TGCAGCGTTTCAGGGCCCCAAGAGACCCAGTACTTC	TRBV29-1	.	.	TRBJ2-5